Below, 9 T cell receptor beta chains from the same sample are listed, as sequenced in a study of follicular helper T cells after annual influenza vaccination. The repertoire was sequenced with immunoSEQ multiplex PCR; TCRdb's copy has only in-frame clones and lacks some. The sample yields 9,900 or so clones, under 85% seen once. Indicated time point: 2014-2015 season, 7 days after vaccination. The sample consisted of CXCR5- memory CD4+ T cells sorted from blood, taken 7 days after influenza vaccination. These receptors were obtained from an adult who received the influenza vaccine.

This clone was observed a single time. The chain employs TRBV4-3 and TRBJ2-7, with D uncertain. V was clipped by 3 bases and J by 9 bases, with 12 bases between them. This CDR3 spans 12 amino acids. The germline V gene has CDR1 LGHNA and CDR2 YSLEER. The CDR3 nucleotides are TGCGCCAGCAGCCACGGCAGGCCGGGGCAGTACTTC. The encoded protein is CASSHGRPGQYF.

The J gene is TRBJ1-1, the V gene TRBV4-1; weak D call: TRBD1 (5 bases). Trimming cost V 4 bases and J 3 bases, with 12 bases left between them. This CDR3 spans 14 amino acids. Per germline, CDR1 MGHRA and CDR2 YSYEKL. CDR3 region: CASSRRSGDTEAFF. The CDR3 DNA sequence: TGCGCCAGCAGCCGCCGATCGGGGGACACTGAAGCTTTCTTT.

This clone was counted a single time. In DNA form, the CDR3 reads TGTGCCTGGAGCGCAGGGCCCTACGAGCAGTACTTC. This translates into CAWSAGPYEQYF. V gene TRBV30 combines with J gene TRBJ2-7; D might be TRBD1 (5 bases). V dropped 3 bases and J dropped 2 bases, with 8 bases sitting between them. The CDR3 sequence is 12 residues long. Germline V lookup: CDR1 GTSNPN, CDR2 SVGIG (reference sequence).

The V and J genes are TRBV13 and TRBJ2-7, with a tentative D call TRBD1 (5 bases). The V gene lost 2 bases and the J gene lost 4 bases, with 9 bases spanning the gap. This CDR3 is built from 13 residues. CDR1 PRHDT and CDR2 FYEKMQ come from the germline V gene (reference sequence). CDR3 loop: CASSLTGRYEQYF. As DNA, the CDR3 is TGTGCCAGCAGCTTAACAGGAAGATACGAGCAGTACTTC.

In this sample, this clone turned up once. The rearrangement links TRBV28 to TRBJ2-1; D unresolved. Germline CDR1 reads MDHEN; CDR2 reads SYDVKM. Trimming stripped 7 bases from V and 3 bases from J, with 7 bases between. The CDR3 is 12 residues long. Here the CDR3 DNA reads TGTGCCAGCAACCTCCTCTACAATGAGCAGTTCTTC. Translation gives CASNLLYNEQFF.

This rearrangement joins TRBV5-1 to TRBJ1-2, with D possibly TRBD1 on 6 matching bases. V lost 4 bases, J lost 3 bases, and 19 bases lay in between. The germline CDR1 and CDR2 sequences are SGHRS and YFSETQ. CDR3 length: 16 residues. The CDR3 protein is CASSPARDISDYGYTF. The CDR3, as DNA: TGCGCCAGCAGCCCCGCCCGGGACATCTCTGACTATGGCTACACCTTC.

This clone was observed once. In DNA, the CDR3 is TGTGCCAGCAGTTTACAGGATTGGGGCTATGGCTACACCTTC. This gives the protein CASSLQDWGYGYTF. The J gene is TRBJ1-2, the V gene TRBV28; no reliable D call. The CDR3 runs to 14 residues. V lost 2 bases to trimming and J lost 4 bases, with 11 bases between them. Germline V gene data show CDR1 as MDHEN and CDR2 as SYDVKM.

This clone was counted between two and nine times. This chain joins TRBV6-1 and TRBJ1-5; the D is unclear. Looked up from germline, CDR1 is MNHNS and CDR2 is SASEGT. CDR3 size: 15 residues. The V gene lost 5 bases and the J gene lost 3 bases, with 14 bases spanning the gap. The DNA of the CDR3 is TGTGCCAGCAGTACAGACGGTAACTACAATCAGCCCCAGCATTTT. Its translation is CASSTDGNYNQPQHF.

This clone was counted once. This rearrangement joins TRBV6-4 to TRBJ2-7, with TRBD1 matching 11 bases. The CDR3 sequence is 13 residues long. The trim removed 6 bases at V and 9 bases at J, leaving 7 bases unmatched. Germline V gene sequence: CDR1 MRHNA, CDR2 SNTAGT. CDR3 protein: CASSTGQGGRQYF. In DNA form, the CDR3 reads TGTGCCAGCAGCACGGGACAGGGGGGTAGGCAGTACTTC.